This T cell receptor beta chain emerged from a study of cytomegalovirus exposure and HLA in healthy donors. Study context: The roughly 110 validation repertoires were produced on the same platform as the roughly 660 repertoires of the first cohort. This was reported in a later analysis.

Of note for this clone: What it recognizes is unknown.

Study-level findings and limits: In vitro checks showed that a few CMV-associated chains really do target CMV antigens.

The table came from immunoSEQ multiplex PCR; TCRdb's copy has only in-frame clones and leaves some out. In the table there are fewer than 200,000 clones, 85% of which are singletons. Per germline, CDR1 SGHRS and CDR2 YFSETQ. The CDR3 sequence is 14 residues long. V was shortened by 5 bases and J by 4 bases, with 15 bases between the two germline ends. This chain connects TRBV5-1 to TRBJ1-1, with D perhaps TRBD1 (5 bases). Material for sequencing was PBMCs. The source of this sequence is a man aged 18-30 years in good health and CMV-seropositive. In DNA form, the CDR3 reads TGCGCCAGCAGACAGGACGAGGTAAGCACTGAAGCTTTCTTT. It translates to CASRQDEVSTEAFF.